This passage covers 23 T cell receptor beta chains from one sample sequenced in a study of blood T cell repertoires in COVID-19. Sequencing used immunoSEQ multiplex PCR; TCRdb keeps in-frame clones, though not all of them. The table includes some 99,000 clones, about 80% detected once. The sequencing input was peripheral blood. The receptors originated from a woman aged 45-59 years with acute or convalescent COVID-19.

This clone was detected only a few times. CDR3 protein: CASREDSPPNSPLHF. The CDR3 DNA reads as TGTGCCAGCAGGGAGGACAGTCCGCCAAATTCACCCCTCCACTTT. The chain recombines TRBV6-5 with TRBJ1-6; D is perhaps TRBD1 (6 bases). The germline V gene has CDR1 MNHEY and CDR2 SVGAGI. With 6 bases removed from V and 7 bases from J, the gap between germline ends came to 16 bases. The CDR3 is 15 residues long.

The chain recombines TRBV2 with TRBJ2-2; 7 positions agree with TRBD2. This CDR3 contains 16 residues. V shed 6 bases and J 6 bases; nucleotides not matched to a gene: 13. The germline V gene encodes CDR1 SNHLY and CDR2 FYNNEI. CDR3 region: CASREASGEDAGELFF. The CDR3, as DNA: TGTGCCAGCAGGGAGGCTAGCGGTGAAGATGCCGGGGAGCTGTTTTTT. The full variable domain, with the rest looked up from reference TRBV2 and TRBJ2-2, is EPEVTQTPSHQVTQMGQEVILRCVPISNHLYFYWYRQILGQKVEFLVSFYNNEISEKSEIFDDQFSVERPDGSNFTLKIRSTKLEDSAMYFCASREASGEDAGELFFGEGSRLTVL.

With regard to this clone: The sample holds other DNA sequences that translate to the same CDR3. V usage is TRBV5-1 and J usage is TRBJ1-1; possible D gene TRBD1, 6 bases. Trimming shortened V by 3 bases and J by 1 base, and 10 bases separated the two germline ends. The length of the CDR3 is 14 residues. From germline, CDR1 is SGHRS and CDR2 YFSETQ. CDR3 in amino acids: CASSSQGGNTEAFF. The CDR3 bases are TGCGCCAGCAGCTCACAGGGTGGGAACACTGAAGCTTTCTTT.

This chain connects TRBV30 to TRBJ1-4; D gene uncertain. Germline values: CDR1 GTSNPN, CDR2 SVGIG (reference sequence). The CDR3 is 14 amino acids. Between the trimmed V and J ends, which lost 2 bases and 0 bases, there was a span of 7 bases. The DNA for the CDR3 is TGTGCCTGGAGTAAAACTGCAACTAATGAAAAACTGTTTTTT. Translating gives CAWSKTATNEKLFF.

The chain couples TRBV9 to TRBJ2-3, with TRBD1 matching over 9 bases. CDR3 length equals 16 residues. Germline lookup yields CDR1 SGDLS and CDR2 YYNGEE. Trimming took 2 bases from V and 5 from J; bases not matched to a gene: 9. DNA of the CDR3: TGTGCCAGCAGCGTGGCCGCCGGACAGGGGCAAGATACGCAGTATTTT. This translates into CASSVAAGQGQDTQYF.

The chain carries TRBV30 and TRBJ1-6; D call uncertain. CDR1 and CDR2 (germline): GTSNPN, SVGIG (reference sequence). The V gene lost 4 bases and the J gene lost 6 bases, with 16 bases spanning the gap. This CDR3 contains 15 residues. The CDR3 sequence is CAWIRGPSANSPLHF. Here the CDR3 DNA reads TGTGCCTGGATCCGAGGGCCCTCCGCTAATTCACCCCTCCACTTT. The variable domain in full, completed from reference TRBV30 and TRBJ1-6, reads SQTIHQWPATLVQPVGSPLSLECTVEGTSNPNLYWYRQAAGRGLQLLFYSVGIGQISSEVPQNLSASRPQDRQFILSSKKLLLSDSGFYLCAWIRGPSANSPLHFGNGTRLTVT.

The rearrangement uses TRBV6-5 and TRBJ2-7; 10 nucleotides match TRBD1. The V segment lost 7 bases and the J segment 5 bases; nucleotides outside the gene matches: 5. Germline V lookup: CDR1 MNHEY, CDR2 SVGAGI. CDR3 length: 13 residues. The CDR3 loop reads CASIGDRGDEQYF. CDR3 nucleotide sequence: TGTGCCAGCATTGGGGACAGGGGAGACGAGCAGTACTTC.

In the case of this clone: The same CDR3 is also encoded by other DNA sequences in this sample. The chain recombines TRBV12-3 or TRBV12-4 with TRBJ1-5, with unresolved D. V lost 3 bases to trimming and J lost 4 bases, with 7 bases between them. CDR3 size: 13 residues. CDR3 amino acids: CASSFSGNQPQHF. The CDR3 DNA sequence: TGTGCCAGCAGTTTTTCGGGAAATCAGCCCCAGCATTTT.

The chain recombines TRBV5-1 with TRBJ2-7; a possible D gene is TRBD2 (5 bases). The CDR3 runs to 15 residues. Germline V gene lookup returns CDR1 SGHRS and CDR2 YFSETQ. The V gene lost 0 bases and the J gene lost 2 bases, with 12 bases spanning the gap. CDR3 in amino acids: CASSLDGGTTYEQYF. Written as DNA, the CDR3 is TGCGCCAGCAGCTTGGACGGAGGAACGACCTACGAGCAGTACTTC.

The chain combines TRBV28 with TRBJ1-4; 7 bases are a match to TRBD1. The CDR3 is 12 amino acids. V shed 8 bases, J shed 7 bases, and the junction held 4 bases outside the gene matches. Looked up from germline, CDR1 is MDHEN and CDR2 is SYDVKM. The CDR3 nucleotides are TGTGCCAGCCGACAGGGAGGTGAAAAACTGTTTTTT. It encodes CASRQGGEKLFF.

CDR3 coding DNA: TGTGCCAGCAGTGTTGGTAGCGACAAAAAGATCTACGAGCAGTACTTC. It yields the protein CASSVGSDKKIYEQYF. The gene calls are TRBV28 and TRBJ2-7; tentatively, D is TRBD2 (5 bases). V was pared by 5 bases and J by 3 bases, with 20 bases between. The CDR3 covers 16 residues. Germline V gene sequence: CDR1 MDHEN, CDR2 SYDVKM.

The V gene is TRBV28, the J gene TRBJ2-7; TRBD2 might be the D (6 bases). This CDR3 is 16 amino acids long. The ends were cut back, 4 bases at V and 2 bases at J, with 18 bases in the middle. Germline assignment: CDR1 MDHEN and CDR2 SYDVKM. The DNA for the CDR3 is TGTGCCAGCAGTTCCTACGGGAGAGAGCTTACCTACGAGCAGTACTTC. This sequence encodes CASSSYGRELTYEQYF.

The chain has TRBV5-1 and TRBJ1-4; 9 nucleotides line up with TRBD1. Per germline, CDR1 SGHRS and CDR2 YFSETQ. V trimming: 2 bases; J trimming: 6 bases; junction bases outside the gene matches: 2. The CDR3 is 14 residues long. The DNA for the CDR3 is TGCGCCAGCAGCTTACAGGGGGCAGATGAAAAACTGTTTTTT. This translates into CASSLQGADEKLFF.

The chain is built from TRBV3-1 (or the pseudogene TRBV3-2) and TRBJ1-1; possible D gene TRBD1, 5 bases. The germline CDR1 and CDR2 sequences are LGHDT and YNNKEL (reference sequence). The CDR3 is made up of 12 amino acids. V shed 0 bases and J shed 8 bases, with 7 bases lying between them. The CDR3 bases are TGTGCCAGCAGCCAAGACAGGGAAGAAGCTTTCTTT. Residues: CASSQDREEAFF.

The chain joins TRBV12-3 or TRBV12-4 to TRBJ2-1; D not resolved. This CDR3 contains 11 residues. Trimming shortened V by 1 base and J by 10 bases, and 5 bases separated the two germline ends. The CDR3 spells CASSLVREQFF. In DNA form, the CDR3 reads TGTGCCAGCAGTTTAGTCAGGGAGCAGTTCTTC.

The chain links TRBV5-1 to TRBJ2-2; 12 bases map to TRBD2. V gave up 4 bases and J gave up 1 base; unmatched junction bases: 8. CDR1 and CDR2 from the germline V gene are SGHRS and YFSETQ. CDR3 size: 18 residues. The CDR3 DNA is TGCGCCAGCAGCCCAGGACTAGCGGGGAACCGGAACACCGGGGAGCTGTTTTTT. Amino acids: CASSPGLAGNRNTGELFF.

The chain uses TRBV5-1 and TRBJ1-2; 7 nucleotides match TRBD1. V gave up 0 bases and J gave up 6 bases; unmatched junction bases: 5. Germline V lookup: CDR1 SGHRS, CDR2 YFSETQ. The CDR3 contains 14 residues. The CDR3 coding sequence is TGCGCCAGCAGCTTGGGAGTGACAGGGAATGGCTACACCTTC. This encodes CASSLGVTGNGYTF. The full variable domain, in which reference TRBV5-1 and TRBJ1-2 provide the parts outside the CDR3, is KAGVTQTPRYLIKTRGQQVTLSCSPISGHRSVSWYQQTPGQGLQFLFEYFSETQRNKGNFPGRFSGRQFSNSRSEMNVSTLELGDSALYLCASSLGVTGNGYTFGSGTRLTVV.

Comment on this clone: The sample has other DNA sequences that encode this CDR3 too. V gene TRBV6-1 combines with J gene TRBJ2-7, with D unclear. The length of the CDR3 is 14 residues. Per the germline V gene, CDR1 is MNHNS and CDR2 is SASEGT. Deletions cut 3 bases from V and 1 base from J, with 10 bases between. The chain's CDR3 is CASSDVGGSYEQYF. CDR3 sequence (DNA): TGTGCCAGCAGTGATGTAGGCGGTTCCTACGAGCAGTACTTC.

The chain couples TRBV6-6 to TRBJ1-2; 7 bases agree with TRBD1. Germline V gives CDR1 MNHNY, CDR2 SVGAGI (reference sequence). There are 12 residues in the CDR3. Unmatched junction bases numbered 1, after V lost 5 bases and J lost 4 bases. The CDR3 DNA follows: TGTGCCAGCAGTCCAGGGGGCTATGGCTACACCTTC. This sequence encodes CASSPGGYGYTF.

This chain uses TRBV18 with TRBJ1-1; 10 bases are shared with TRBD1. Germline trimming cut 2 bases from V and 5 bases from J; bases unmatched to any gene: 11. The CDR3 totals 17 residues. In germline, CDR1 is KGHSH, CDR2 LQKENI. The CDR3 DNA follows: TGTGCCAGCTCACCATCCTCGGGACAGGGGATTAGTACTGAAGCTTTCTTT. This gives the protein CASSPSSGQGISTEAFF. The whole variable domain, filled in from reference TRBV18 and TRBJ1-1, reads NAGVMQNPRHLVRRRGQEARLRCSPMKGHSHVYWYRQLPEEGLKFMVYLQKENIIDESGMPKERFSAEFPKEGPSILRIQQVVRGDSAAYFCASSPSSGQGISTEAFFGQGTRLTVV.

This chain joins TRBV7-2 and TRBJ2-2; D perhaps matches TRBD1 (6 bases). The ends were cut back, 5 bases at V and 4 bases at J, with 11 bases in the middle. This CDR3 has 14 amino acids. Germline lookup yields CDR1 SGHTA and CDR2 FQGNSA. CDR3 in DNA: TGTGCCAGCAGCACCGACAGGCTCACCGGGGAGCTGTTTTTT. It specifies CASSTDRLTGELFF. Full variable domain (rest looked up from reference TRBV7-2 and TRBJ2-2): GAGVSQSPSNKVTEKGKDVELRCDPISGHTALYWYRQSLGQGLEFLIYFQGNSAPDKSGLPSDRFSAERTGGSVSTLTIQRTQQEDSAVYLCASSTDRLTGELFFGEGSRLTVL.

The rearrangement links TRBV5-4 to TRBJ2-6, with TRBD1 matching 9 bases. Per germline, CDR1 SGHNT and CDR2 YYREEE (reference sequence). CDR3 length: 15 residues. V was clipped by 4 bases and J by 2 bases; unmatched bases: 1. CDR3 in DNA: TGTGCCAGCAGCCGACAGGGGGCTGGGGCCAACGTCCTGACTTTC. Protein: CASSRQGAGANVLTF.

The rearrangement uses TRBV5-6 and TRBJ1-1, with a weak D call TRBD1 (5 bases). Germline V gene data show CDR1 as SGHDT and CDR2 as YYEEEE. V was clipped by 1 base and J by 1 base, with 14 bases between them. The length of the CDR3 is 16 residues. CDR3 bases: TGTGCCAGCAGCTTGAGGTGGACATCAGCGAACACTGAAGCTTTCTTT. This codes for CASSLRWTSANTEAFF.